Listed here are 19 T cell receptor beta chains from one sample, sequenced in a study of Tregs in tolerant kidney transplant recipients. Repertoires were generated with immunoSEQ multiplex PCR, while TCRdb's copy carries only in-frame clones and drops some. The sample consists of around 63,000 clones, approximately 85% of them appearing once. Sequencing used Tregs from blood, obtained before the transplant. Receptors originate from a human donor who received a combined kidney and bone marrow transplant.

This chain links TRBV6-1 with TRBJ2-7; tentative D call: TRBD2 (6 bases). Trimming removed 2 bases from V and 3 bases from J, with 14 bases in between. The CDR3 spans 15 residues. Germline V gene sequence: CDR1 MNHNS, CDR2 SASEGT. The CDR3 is CASSESRQGGYEQYF. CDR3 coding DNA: TGTGCCAGCAGTGAATCCCGGCAGGGAGGCTACGAGCAGTACTTC.

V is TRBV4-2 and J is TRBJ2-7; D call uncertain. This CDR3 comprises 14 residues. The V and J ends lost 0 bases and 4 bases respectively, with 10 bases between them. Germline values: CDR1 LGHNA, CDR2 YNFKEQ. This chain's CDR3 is CASSQDVGDYEQYF. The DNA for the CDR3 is TGTGCCAGCAGCCAAGATGTGGGCGATTACGAGCAGTACTTC.

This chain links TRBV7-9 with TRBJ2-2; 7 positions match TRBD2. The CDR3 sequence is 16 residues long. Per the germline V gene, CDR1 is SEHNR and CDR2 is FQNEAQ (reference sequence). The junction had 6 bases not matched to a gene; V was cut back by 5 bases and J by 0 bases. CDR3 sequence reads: CASSGSGISNTGELFF. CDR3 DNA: TGTGCCAGCAGCGGGAGCGGGATTTCGAACACCGGGGAGCTGTTTTTT.

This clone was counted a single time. CDR3 coding DNA: TGTGCCAGCAGCCTAGGGAGGGCTGGGGCCAACGTCCTGACTTTC. Protein: CASSLGRAGANVLTF. V is TRBV5-4 and J is TRBJ2-6, with 7 positions matching TRBD2. This CDR3 region has 15 residues. V trimming: 4 bases; J trimming: 2 bases; junction bases outside the gene matches: 3. Germline V gives CDR1 SGHNT, CDR2 YYREEE (reference sequence).

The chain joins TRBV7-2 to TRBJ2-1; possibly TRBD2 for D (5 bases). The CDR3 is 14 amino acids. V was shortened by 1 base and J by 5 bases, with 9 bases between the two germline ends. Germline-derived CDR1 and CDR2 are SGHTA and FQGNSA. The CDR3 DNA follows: TGTGCCAGCAGCTTAGGCGGAGCGGACAATGAGCAGTTCTTC. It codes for CASSLGGADNEQFF.

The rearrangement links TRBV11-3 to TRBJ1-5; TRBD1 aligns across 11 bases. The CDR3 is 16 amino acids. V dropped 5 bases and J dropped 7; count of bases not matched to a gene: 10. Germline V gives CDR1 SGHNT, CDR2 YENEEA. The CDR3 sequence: CASSPAGTGGWQPQHF. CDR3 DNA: TGTGCCAGCAGCCCCGCCGGGACAGGGGGTTGGCAGCCCCAGCATTTT. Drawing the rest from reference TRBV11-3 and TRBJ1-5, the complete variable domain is EAGVVQSPRYKIIEKKQPVAFWCNPISGHNTLYWYLQNLGQGPELLIRYENEEAVDDSQLPKDRFSAERLKGVDSTLKIQPAELGDSAVYLCASSPAGTGGWQPQHFGDGTRLSIL.

The DNA for the CDR3 is TGTGCCAGCAGCTTCCTCCGGCCGGGTCTCCCCCAAGAGACCCAGTACTTC. Its protein product is CASSFLRPGLPQETQYF. The chain recombines TRBV7-6 with TRBJ2-5; no clear D. CDR1 and CDR2 from the germline V gene are SGHVS and FNYEAQ. This CDR3 comprises 17 residues. Trimming pared 3 bases from V and 1 base from J, leaving 18 bases between.

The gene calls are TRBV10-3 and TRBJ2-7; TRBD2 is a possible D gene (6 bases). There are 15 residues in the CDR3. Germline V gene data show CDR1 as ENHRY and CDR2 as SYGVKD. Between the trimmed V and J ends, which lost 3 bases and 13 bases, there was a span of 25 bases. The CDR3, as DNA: TGTGCCATCAGTGAAGGTCGGCGGGGCGCTTCGGAGGGCTACTTC. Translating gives CAISEGRRGASEGYF.

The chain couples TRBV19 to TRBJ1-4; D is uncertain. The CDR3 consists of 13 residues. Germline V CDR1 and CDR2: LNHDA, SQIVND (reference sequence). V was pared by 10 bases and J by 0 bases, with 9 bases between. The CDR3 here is CAIRKATNEKLFF. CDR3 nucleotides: TGTGCCATACGCAAGGCAACTAATGAAAAACTGTTTTTT.

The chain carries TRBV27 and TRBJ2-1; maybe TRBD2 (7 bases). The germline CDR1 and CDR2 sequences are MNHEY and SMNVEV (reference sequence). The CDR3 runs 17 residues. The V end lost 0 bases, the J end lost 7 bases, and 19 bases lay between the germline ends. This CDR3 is CASSLSRRGRPLNEQFF. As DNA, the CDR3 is TGTGCCAGCAGTTTATCGAGGCGGGGGCGCCCTCTAAATGAGCAGTTCTTC.

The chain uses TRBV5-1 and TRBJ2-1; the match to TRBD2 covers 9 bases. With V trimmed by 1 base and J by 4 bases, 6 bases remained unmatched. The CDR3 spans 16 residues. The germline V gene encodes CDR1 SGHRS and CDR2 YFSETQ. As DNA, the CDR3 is TGCGCCAGCAGCTTGATGTCTAGCGGGATATACAATGAGCAGTTCTTC. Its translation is CASSLMSSGIYNEQFF. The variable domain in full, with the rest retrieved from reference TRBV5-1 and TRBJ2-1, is KAGVTQTPRYLIKTRGQQVTLSCSPISGHRSVSWYQQTPGQGLQFLFEYFSETQRNKGNFPGRFSGRQFSNSRSEMNVSTLELGDSALYLCASSLMSSGIYNEQFFGPGTRLTVL.

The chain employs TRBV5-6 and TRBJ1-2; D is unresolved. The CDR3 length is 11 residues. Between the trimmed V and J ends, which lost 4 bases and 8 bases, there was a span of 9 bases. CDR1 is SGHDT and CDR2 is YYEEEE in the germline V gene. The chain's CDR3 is CASSLGWGYTF. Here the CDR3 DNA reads TGTGCCAGCAGCCTCGGATGGGGCTACACCTTC.

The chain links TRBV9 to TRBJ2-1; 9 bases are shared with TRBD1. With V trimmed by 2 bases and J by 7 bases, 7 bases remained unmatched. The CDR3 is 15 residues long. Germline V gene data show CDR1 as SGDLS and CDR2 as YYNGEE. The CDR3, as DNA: TGTGCCAGCAGCGTCACCGGGACAGGGTTTAATGAGCAGTTCTTC. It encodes CASSVTGTGFNEQFF.

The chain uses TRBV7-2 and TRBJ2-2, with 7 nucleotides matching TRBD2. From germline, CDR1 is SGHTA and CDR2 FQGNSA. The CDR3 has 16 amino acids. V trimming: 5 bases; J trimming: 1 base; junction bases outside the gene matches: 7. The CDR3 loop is CASSSRLARNTGELFF. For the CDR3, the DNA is TGTGCCAGCAGCAGCCGACTAGCTAGGAACACCGGGGAGCTGTTTTTT. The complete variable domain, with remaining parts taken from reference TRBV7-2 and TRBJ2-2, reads GAGVSQSPSNKVTEKGKDVELRCDPISGHTALYWYRQSLGQGLEFLIYFQGNSAPDKSGLPSDRFSAERTGGSVSTLTIQRTQQEDSAVYLCASSSRLARNTGELFFGEGSRLTVL.

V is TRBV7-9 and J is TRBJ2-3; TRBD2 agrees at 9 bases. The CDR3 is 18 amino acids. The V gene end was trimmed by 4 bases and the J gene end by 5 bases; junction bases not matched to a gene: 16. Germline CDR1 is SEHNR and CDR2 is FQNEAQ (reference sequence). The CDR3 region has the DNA TGTGCCAGCAGCTCCAACCTAAAGGCGGGGGGGCCTGAAGATACGCAGTATTTT. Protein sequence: CASSSNLKAGGPEDTQYF.

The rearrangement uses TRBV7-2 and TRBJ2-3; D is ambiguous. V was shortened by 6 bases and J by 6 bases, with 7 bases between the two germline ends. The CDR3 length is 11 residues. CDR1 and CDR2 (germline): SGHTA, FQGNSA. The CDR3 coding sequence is TGTGCCAGCAGGCTAGGGGATACGCAGTATTTT. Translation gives CASRLGDTQYF.

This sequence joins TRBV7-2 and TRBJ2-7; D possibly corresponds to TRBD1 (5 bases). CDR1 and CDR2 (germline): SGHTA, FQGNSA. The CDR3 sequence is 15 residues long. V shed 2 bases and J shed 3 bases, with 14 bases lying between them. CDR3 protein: CASSLRWGQGYEQYF. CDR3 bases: TGTGCCAGCAGCTTACGCTGGGGCCAGGGCTACGAGCAGTACTTC.

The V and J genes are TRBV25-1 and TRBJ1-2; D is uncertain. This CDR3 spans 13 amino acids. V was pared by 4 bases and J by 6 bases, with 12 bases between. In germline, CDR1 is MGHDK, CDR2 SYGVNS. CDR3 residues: CASSAGSWDGYTF. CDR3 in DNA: TGTGCCAGCAGTGCCGGTTCTTGGGATGGCTACACCTTC.

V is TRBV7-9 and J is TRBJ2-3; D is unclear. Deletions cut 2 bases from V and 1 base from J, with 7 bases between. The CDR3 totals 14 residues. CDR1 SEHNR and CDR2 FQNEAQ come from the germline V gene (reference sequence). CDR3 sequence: CASSLRLRTDTQYF. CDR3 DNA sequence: TGTGCCAGCAGCTTACGCCTCCGCACAGATACGCAGTATTTT. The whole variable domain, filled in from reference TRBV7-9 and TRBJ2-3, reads DTGVSQNPRHKITKRGQNVTFRCDPISEHNRLYWYRQTLGQGPEFLTYFQNEAQLEKSRLLSDRFSAERPKGSFSTLEIQRTEQGDSAMYLCASSLRLRTDTQYFGPGTRLTVL.